Shown below are 12 T cell receptor beta chains from a single sample sequenced in a study of glioma-infiltrating T cells after dendritic cell vaccination. Indicated time point: after dendritic cell vaccination, including at tumor progression/relapse. Profiling relied on immunoSEQ multiplex PCR, and the TCRdb table lists in-frame clones only, not all of them. The sample shows over 90,000 clones, less than 90% of them seen only once. Sequencing was performed on blood, taken after dendritic cell vaccination. These TCRs come from a human donor with glioblastoma.

CDR3 nucleotides: TGTGCCAGCAGTCCGGACAGGGGGAGCAATCAGCCCCAGCATTTT. Translated, it gives CASSPDRGSNQPQHF. The chain links TRBV6-5 to TRBJ1-5, with 10 nucleotides matching TRBD1. Germline V gene sequence: CDR1 MNHEY, CDR2 SVGAGI. The CDR3 runs 15 residues. Unmatched junction bases numbered 2, after V lost 5 bases and J lost 1 base.

There are a few counts of this clone. The CDR3 DNA sequence: TGTGCCAGCAGCTTCACAGGGAGCACAGATACGCAGTATTTT. The encoded protein is CASSFTGSTDTQYF. The chain joins TRBV7-9 to TRBJ2-3; a possible D gene is TRBD1 (6 bases). V dropped 3 bases and J dropped 0 bases, with 7 bases sitting between them. CDR1 and CDR2 (germline): SEHNR, FQNEAQ (reference sequence). The CDR3 has 14 amino acids.

This sequence joins TRBV6-4 and TRBJ1-2; no clear D. Trimming left V 5 bases short and J 1 base short, with 11 bases between. CDR1 MRHNA and CDR2 SNTAGT come from the germline V gene. This CDR3 has 14 residues. The chain's CDR3 is CASSTEFGNYGYTF. CDR3 DNA: TGTGCCAGCAGTACAGAGTTTGGTAACTATGGCTACACCTTC.

The rearrangement joins TRBV7-9 to TRBJ1-3; TRBD1 aligns across 11 bases. The CDR3 consists of 19 residues. The germline V gene has CDR1 SEHNR and CDR2 FQNEAQ (reference sequence). V gave up 4 bases and J gave up 0 bases; unmatched junction bases: 11. CDR3 residues: CASSWGQGDSDRSGNTIYF. CDR3 sequence (DNA): TGTGCCAGCAGCTGGGGACAGGGGGACTCAGATCGCTCTGGAAACACCATATATTTT.

The V and J genes are TRBV7-6 and TRBJ2-1, with TRBD2 matching 14 bases. CDR3 length: 17 residues. Per germline, CDR1 SGHVS and CDR2 FNYEAQ. J gave up 4 bases and V 3 bases, and 5 bases lay outside the gene matches. CDR3 protein: CASSLTSGGANYNEQFF. In DNA form, the CDR3 reads TGTGCCAGCAGCTTGACTAGCGGGGGGGCGAATTACAATGAGCAGTTCTTC. Full variable domain (rest looked up from reference TRBV7-6 and TRBJ2-1): GAGVSQSPRYKVTKRGQDVALRCDPISGHVSLYWYRQALGQGPEFLTYFNYEAQQDKSGLPNDRFSAERPEGSISTLTIQRTEQRDSAMYRCASSLTSGGANYNEQFFGPGTRLTVL.

The chain links TRBV18 to TRBJ2-1; 8 bases match TRBD2. This CDR3 spans 16 amino acids. Germline loops: CDR1 KGHSH, CDR2 LQKENI. V was clipped by 0 bases and J by 4 bases; unmatched bases: 5. This CDR3 reads CASSPPQAGAYNEQFF. Written as DNA, the CDR3 is TGTGCCAGCTCACCACCGCAAGCGGGGGCATACAATGAGCAGTTCTTC.

This chain uses TRBV19 with TRBJ1-5; tentative D call: TRBD1 (6 bases). From germline, CDR1 is LNHDA and CDR2 SQIVND (reference sequence). Trimming left V 3 bases short and J 2 bases short, with 11 bases between. This CDR3 is 15 amino acids long. The CDR3 is CASSIQQGGNQPQHF. CDR3 in DNA: TGTGCCAGTAGTATCCAACAGGGAGGCAATCAGCCCCAGCATTTT.

The chain couples TRBV28 to TRBJ1-4; TRBD1 matches 12 bases. The junction had 7 bases not matched to a gene; V was cut back by 6 bases and J by 8 bases. The CDR3 length is 15 residues. Germline V gene data show CDR1 as MDHEN and CDR2 as SYDVKM. CDR3 sequence: CASRLGTGGEEKLFF. In DNA form, the CDR3 reads TGTGCCAGCAGACTCGGGACAGGGGGCGAGGAAAAACTGTTTTTT.

The chain combines TRBV9 with TRBJ2-3; 10 positions agree with TRBD2. The CDR3 covers 18 residues. Germline CDR1 reads SGDLS; CDR2 reads YYNGEE. Trimming cost V 0 bases and J 0 bases; bases outside gene matches: 7. The CDR3 here is CASSVVGAGGASTDTQYF. CDR3 coding DNA: TGTGCCAGCAGCGTAGTTGGAGCGGGGGGGGCTAGCACAGATACGCAGTATTTT.

This sequence joins TRBV6-1 and TRBJ1-5, with TRBD1 identical over 7 bases. The germline CDR1 and CDR2 sequences are MNHNS and SASEGT. After removal of 0 bases from V and 2 bases from J, the junction contained 16 bases not matched to a gene. The CDR3 length is 20 residues. The CDR3 sequence: CASSEAVSDRGLLRNQPQHF. DNA for the CDR3: TGTGCCAGCAGTGAAGCGGTGTCTGATAGGGGGCTTCTTCGCAATCAGCCCCAGCATTTT.

The V gene is TRBV7-8, the J gene TRBJ2-1; TRBD1 matches 9 bases. The CDR3 extends over 14 amino acids. The ends lost 5 bases at V and 6 bases at J; junction bases unmatched: 5. Germline assignment: CDR1 SGHVS and CDR2 FQNEAQ. As DNA, the CDR3 is TGTGCCAGCAGCACGGACAGGGGTATCAATGAGCAGTTCTTC. It translates to CASSTDRGINEQFF.

This chain connects TRBV5-1 to TRBJ1-6; possibly TRBD1 for D (5 bases). CDR1 is SGHRS, CDR2 YFSETQ, per germline. The CDR3 extends over 15 amino acids. The V gene lost 6 bases and the J gene lost 9 bases, with 19 bases spanning the gap. CDR3 DNA sequence: TGCGCCAGCATGACAGATTCCCATGCCCGTTCACCCCTCCACTTT. Its protein product is CASMTDSHARSPLHF.